Listed below are T cell receptor beta chains from one sample, sequenced in a study of identical twins. Each CDR3 protein is one row after TCRdb ran MiXCR on the 5' RACE reads. Of over 550,000 distinct CDR3 sequences in the sample, about 7.1% were seen once. Another study also made use of these data, one on yellow fever vaccine responses in identical twins.

The sample consisted of PBMCs. Receptors originate from a woman aged 18-35 years in good health. Each CDR3 is given with its conserved first and last residue. Fields, in order: D gene, J gene, V gene, clone size, CDR3 protein, CDR3 DNA. The D gene is left open where the match is weak. For some rows the clone size is stated as once, few or many, or as a class when expanded; others skip it.

.,TRBJ1-2,TRBV29-1,few,CSVEGYTF,TGCAGCGTTGAGGGCTACACCTTC
.,TRBJ2-5,TRBV12-3/TRBV12-4,few,CASSFFLGDYQETQYF,TGTGCCAGCAGTTTTTTTCTCGGGGACTACCAAGAGACCCAGTACTTC
.,TRBJ1-6,TRBV10-3,few,CAISESDSPLHF,TGTGCCATCAGTGAGTCGGATTCACCCCTCCACTTT
TRBD2,TRBJ2-7,TRBV6-1,few,CASSEGLVHYEQYF,TGTGCCAGCAGTGAGGGACTAGTTCATTACGAGCAGTACTTC
TRBD1,TRBJ1-4,TRBV11-2,.,CASSLGVDRGPATNEKLFF,TGTGCCAGCAGCTTAGGGGTGGACAGGGGACCTGCAACTAATGAAAAACTGTTTTTT
.,TRBJ2-5,TRBV20-1,.,CSASGPLRGETQYF,TGCAGTGCTAGCGGACCCCTTAGGGGCGAGACCCAGTACTTC
TRBD2,TRBJ2-5,TRBV29-1,many,CSVETGLAQETQYF,TGCAGCGTTGAAACGGGACTAGCCCAAGAGACCCAGTACTTC
.,TRBJ2-4,TRBV5-1,many,CASSLDDRMYAPPYF,TGCGCCAGCAGCTTGGATGACAGGATGTATGCGCCCCCGTACTTC
.,TRBJ1-4,TRBV11-2,.,CASSSSGRVSTNEKLFF,TGTGCCAGCAGCTCCAGCGGTAGGGTCTCAACTAATGAAAAACTGTTTTTT
.,TRBJ1-2,TRBV6-1,few,CASSEEGLYGYTF,TGTGCCAGCAGTGAAGAGGGTCTCTATGGCTACACCTTC
TRBD1,TRBJ2-7,TRBV5-1,few,CASSLTTGTGNYEQYF,TGCGCCAGCAGCCTGACTACCGGGACAGGGAACTACGAGCAGTACTTC